The 20 T cell receptor beta chains listed next were all sequenced from one sample in a study of a mutant IDH1 vaccine in newly diagnosed glioma. The data were produced by immunoSEQ multiplex PCR, yet TCRdb's version contains in-frame clones alone and is incomplete. The sample consists of 88,000 or so clones, 70% to 90% of them appearing once. For these TCRs, the target antigens are not known. The time point: week 23, last vaccination. One vaccine dose held 300 ug of mutant IDH1 20-mer peptide and came with topical imiquimod. The input for sequencing was PBMCs, taken from a glioma patient whose treatment included an IDH1 peptide vaccine. The source is a man aged 30 to 39 with glioma. Some clones in this sample may be carry-over from other donors' samples.

The rearrangement links TRBV6-6 to TRBJ1-1; D ambiguous. Germline CDR1 reads MNHNY; CDR2 reads SVGAGI (reference sequence). V lost 3 bases and J 1 base, leaving 15 bases between the germline ends. CDR3 length equals 16 residues. CDR3 loop: CASSYARFPGNTEAFF. The CDR3 region has the DNA TGTGCCAGCAGTTATGCCCGGTTTCCCGGGAACACTGAAGCTTTCTTT.

This chain links TRBV28 with TRBJ1-1; 9 nucleotides match TRBD1. The CDR3 is 14 amino acids. Germline V gene sequence: CDR1 MDHEN, CDR2 SYDVKM. V lost 5 bases and J lost 9; bases outside the gene matches: 10. Here the CDR3 DNA reads TGTGCCAGCAGTCGCCAGGACAGGGGCGGCCAAGCTTTCTTT. As protein: CASSRQDRGGQAFF.

V usage is TRBV7-8 and J usage is TRBJ1-1; 8 bases are a match to TRBD1. Germline-derived CDR1 and CDR2 are SGHVS and FQNEAQ. This CDR3 is built from 14 residues. J lost 6 bases, V lost 5 bases, and 8 bases had no gene match. The CDR3 DNA reads TGTGCCAGCAGCCCGAGGACAGGGCCCCCTGAAGCTTTCTTT. It specifies CASSPRTGPPEAFF.

This rearrangement joins TRBV28 to TRBJ2-2; 11 bases fit TRBD2. J was trimmed by 5 bases and V by 5 bases; bases with no gene match: 4. The CDR3 consists of 15 residues. Germline loops: CDR1 MDHEN, CDR2 SYDVKM. CDR3 bases: TGTGCCAGCAGTCTCCTAGCGGGAGGAACCGGGGAGCTGTTTTTT. Its protein product is CASSLLAGGTGELFF.

The gene calls are TRBV28 and TRBJ2-7, with TRBD1 matching 7 bases. Germline CDR1 MDHEN, CDR2 SYDVKM. With 5 bases clipped from V and 0 bases from J, the junction kept 10 bases outside the gene matches. The CDR3 sequence is 16 residues long. The CDR3 DNA sequence: TGTGCCAGCAGTATGGTATGGGACAGCGTCTCCTACGAGCAGTACTTC. It translates to CASSMVWDSVSYEQYF.

This clone is deemed medium-sized. The chain has TRBV30 and TRBJ2-1, with D perhaps being TRBD1 or TRBD2 (5 bases each). The CDR3 is made up of 13 amino acids. The germline CDR1 and CDR2 sequences are GTSNPN and SVGIG (reference sequence). Trimming took 3 bases from V and 10 from J, leaving 16 bases between them. In nucleotides, the CDR3 is TGTGCCTGGAGCCGGGGCCGGCCGAGAGAGCAGTTCTTC. This encodes CAWSRGRPREQFF.

This sequence joins TRBV28 and TRBJ2-5; TRBD1 might be the D (5 bases). This CDR3 has 16 residues. Trimming shortened V by 6 bases and J by 0 bases, and 17 bases separated the two germline ends. The V gene's germline CDR1 is MDHEN and CDR2 SYDVKM. The chain's CDR3 is CASSPPIRGYQETQYF. CDR3 coding DNA: TGTGCCAGCAGCCCCCCGATTAGGGGCTACCAAGAGACCCAGTACTTC.

This chain links TRBV4-2 with TRBJ1-2, with D possibly TRBD1 on 5 matching bases. Germline assignment: CDR1 LGHNA and CDR2 YNFKEQ. Trimming removed 4 bases from V and 0 bases from J, with 12 bases in between. This CDR3 has 15 amino acids. CDR3 sequence (DNA): TGTGCCAGCAGCCTAGACAGCACTACTAACTATGGCTACACCTTC. This gives the protein CASSLDSTTNYGYTF.

This rearrangement joins TRBV7-9 to TRBJ2-1, with 12 bases fitting TRBD2. V was pared by 4 bases and J by 8 bases, with 9 bases of the junction left unmatched. The CDR3 is 16 amino acids. Germline loops: CDR1 SEHNR, CDR2 FQNEAQ (reference sequence). This CDR3 reads CASSSRLAGVSYEQFF. In nucleotides, the CDR3 is TGTGCCAGCAGCTCCCGACTAGCGGGAGTTTCGTATGAGCAGTTCTTC.

Only one count was recorded for this clone. The chain joins TRBV4-1 to TRBJ2-6, with 7 bases aligning to TRBD1. This CDR3 comprises 19 residues. Trimming took 0 bases from V and 4 from J; bases not matched to a gene: 12. The V gene's germline CDR1 is MGHRA and CDR2 YSYEKL. The CDR3 DNA follows: TGCGCCAGCAGCCAAGAAAGCGGCAGACAGGGCCCCGGGGCCAACGTCCTGACTTTC. It is translated as CASSQESGRQGPGANVLTF.

J is TRBJ1-1 and V is TRBV14, with D hard to call. This CDR3 contains 13 residues. The ends were cut back, 6 bases at V and 1 base at J, with 9 bases in the middle. Per germline, CDR1 SGHDN and CDR2 FVKESK. CDR3 amino acids: CASSLNRNTEAFF. CDR3 bases: TGTGCCAGCAGTCTAAACAGGAACACTGAAGCTTTCTTT.

This clone was detected only a few times. The J gene is TRBJ1-5, the V gene TRBV2; D remains ambiguous. This CDR3 spans 19 amino acids. V lost 0 bases to trimming and J lost 2 bases, with 20 bases between them. Germline V gene lookup returns CDR1 SNHLY and CDR2 FYNNEI. The chain's CDR3 is CASSEALRSTTSGNQPQHF. The DNA of the CDR3 is TGTGCCAGCAGTGAAGCGCTTAGGAGTACGACATCGGGCAATCAGCCCCAGCATTTT.

The chain carries TRBV10-3 and TRBJ1-4; 8 nucleotides match TRBD1. CDR3 length equals 15 residues. V gave up 3 bases and J gave up 7 bases; unmatched junction bases: 7. CDR1 ENHRY and CDR2 SYGVKD come from the germline V gene. CDR3 nucleotide sequence: TGTGCCATCAGTGAAATCAGGGGGCGGGTTGAAAAACTGTTTTTT. It is translated as CAISEIRGRVEKLFF.

This clone was seen a handful of times. V gene TRBV6-1 combines with J gene TRBJ1-1; no clear D. CDR1 and CDR2 from the germline V gene are MNHNS and SASEGT. The V end was cut by 1 base, the J end by 1 base, with 4 bases between. This CDR3 has 13 amino acids. The DNA of the CDR3 is TGTGCCAGCAGTGAAGTGTGGAACACTGAAGCTTTCTTT. This gives the protein CASSEVWNTEAFF.

V usage is TRBV9 and J usage is TRBJ2-6; D perhaps matches TRBD1 (6 bases). The CDR3 length is 17 residues. Germline lookup yields CDR1 SGDLS and CDR2 YYNGEE. V was shortened by 0 bases and J by 0 bases, with 10 bases between the two germline ends. CDR3 amino acids: CASSVVGHVSGANVLTF. CDR3 DNA sequence: TGTGCCAGCAGCGTAGTGGGACACGTCTCTGGGGCCAACGTCCTGACTTTC.

This clone was counted a single time. V usage is TRBV5-4 and J usage is TRBJ2-1, with TRBD2 identical over 13 bases. J was trimmed by 5 bases and V by 2 bases; bases with no gene match: 1. Germline CDR1 and CDR2: SGHNT and YYREEE (reference sequence). The CDR3 is 15 residues long. The CDR3 sequence: CASSFGLAGDNEQFF. The CDR3 DNA follows: TGTGCCAGCAGCTTTGGACTAGCGGGGGACAATGAGCAGTTCTTC.

The chain has TRBV10-3 and TRBJ1-1; D not resolved. The CDR3 has 13 amino acids. Germline CDR1 ENHRY, CDR2 SYGVKD. The V and J ends lost 0 bases and 4 bases respectively, with 6 bases between them. The CDR3 sequence is CAISESDLTEAFF. The CDR3 DNA sequence: TGTGCCATCAGTGAGTCGGATCTCACTGAAGCTTTCTTT.

CDR3 region: CASSLKGRAGAGGYTF. The CDR3, as DNA: TGTGCCAGCAGCTTGAAGGGCAGGGCAGGTGCCGGAGGCTACACCTTC. The chain links TRBV5-6 to TRBJ1-2, with D maybe TRBD1 (5 bases). The CDR3 is 16 residues long. CDR1 SGHDT and CDR2 YYEEEE come from the germline V gene. Trimming pared 1 base from V and 8 bases from J, leaving 21 bases between.

V gene TRBV6-5 combines with J gene TRBJ1-2, with D maybe TRBD1 (5 bases). This CDR3 region has 13 residues. Germline lookup yields CDR1 MNHEY and CDR2 SVGAGI. Trimming took 5 bases from V and 3 from J, leaving 10 bases between them. In DNA, the CDR3 is TGTGCCAGCAGTCCGACAGTACACTATGGCTACACCTTC. Translated, it gives CASSPTVHYGYTF.

V usage is TRBV5-1 and J usage is TRBJ2-2; a possible D gene is TRBD2 (5 bases). The V and J ends lost 1 base and 3 bases respectively, with 13 bases between them. The CDR3 spans 16 residues. CDR1 and CDR2 from the germline V gene are SGHRS and YFSETQ. The CDR3 nucleotides are TGCGCCAGCAGCTTGCGTTGGACTCCAGACACCGGGGAGCTGTTTTTT. Its translation: CASSLRWTPDTGELFF.